Listed here are 15 T cell receptor beta chains from one sample, sequenced in a study of CD8 T cells in Susac syndrome. Random-hexamer reverse transcription was applied to roughly 0.45 to 1 ug RNA. TCRdb recomputed calls from the immunoSEQ multiplex PCR reads with MiXCR, one row per CDR3 protein. This sample has 50,000 or so distinct CDR3 sequences, with 80% to 95% found just once. The sample taken for sequencing was CD8+ T cells from PBMCs. Receptor source: a human donor in good health.

The genes are TRBV20-1 and TRBJ2-7, with TRBD1 identical over 7 bases. The V and J ends lost 6 bases and 6 bases, in that order; junction bases with no gene match: 5. The length of the CDR3 is 11 residues. Germline V lookup: CDR1 DFQATT, CDR2 SNEGSKA (reference sequence). Written as DNA, the CDR3 is TGCAGTGCGGCCGAGGGGGCCGAGCAGTACTTC. Translating it yields CSAAEGAEQYF.

V gene TRBV28 combines with J gene TRBJ2-7; D gene uncertain. Germline CDR1 is MDHEN and CDR2 is SYDVKM. Trimming cost V 6 bases and J 0 bases, with 6 bases left between them. This CDR3 is 12 amino acids long. In DNA form, the CDR3 reads TGTGCCAGCAGGGGCAGCTCCTACGAGCAGTACTTC. Encoded protein: CASRGSSYEQYF. The full variable domain, completed using reference TRBV28 and TRBJ2-7, is DVKVTQSSRYLVKRTGEKVFLECVQDMDHENMFWYRQDPGLGLRLIYFSYDVKMKEKGDIPEGYSVSREKKERFSLILESASTNQTSMYLCASRGSSYEQYFGPGTRLTVT.

This chain connects TRBV2 to TRBJ2-4, with unresolved D. The CDR3 has 15 residues. Germline CDR1 is SNHLY and CDR2 is FYNNEI. Between the trimmed V and J ends, which lost 1 base and 3 bases, there was a span of 10 bases. In DNA, the CDR3 is TGTGCCAGCAGTGAAGGCAGGTTGGGCAAAAACATTCAGTACTTC. Translated: CASSEGRLGKNIQYF.

This chain uses TRBV27 with TRBJ2-7; no clear D gene. The CDR3 is 12 amino acids. With 5 bases removed from V and 1 base from J, the gap between germline ends came to 6 bases. The germline gives CDR1 MNHEY, CDR2 SMNVEV (reference sequence). The CDR3 spells CASSIPSYEQYF. The CDR3 region has the DNA TGTGCCAGCAGTATCCCTTCCTACGAGCAGTACTTC.

V is TRBV5-6 and J is TRBJ2-6; unclear D gene. Germline values: CDR1 SGHDT, CDR2 YYEEEE. The V end lost 0 bases, the J end lost 1 base, and 5 bases lay between the germline ends. The CDR3 is made up of 15 amino acids. The CDR3 reads CASSLGDSGANVLTF. As DNA, the CDR3 is TGTGCCAGCAGCTTGGGAGATTCTGGGGCCAACGTCCTGACTTTC.

V usage is TRBV6-5 and J usage is TRBJ1-1; 8 bases are a match to TRBD1. V lost 1 base and J lost 3; bases outside the gene matches: 4. The length of the CDR3 is 15 residues. The germline CDR1 and CDR2 sequences are MNHEY and SVGAGI. DNA for the CDR3: TGTGCCAGCAGTTACTTTTCAGGGGGCCACACTGAAGCTTTCTTT. Translation gives CASSYFSGGHTEAFF.

The gene calls are TRBV27 and TRBJ2-7; tentative D call: TRBD2 (7 bases). There are 13 residues in the CDR3. Germline assignment: CDR1 MNHEY and CDR2 SMNVEV (reference sequence). With 10 bases removed from V and 5 bases from J, the gap between germline ends came to 18 bases. Here the CDR3 reads CATASGAGDEQYF. The CDR3 bases are TGTGCCACCGCGTCGGGGGCGGGAGACGAGCAGTACTTC.

The chain is built from TRBV7-9 and TRBJ2-6; D not certain. CDR3 length equals 15 residues. The ends were cut back, 5 bases at V and 4 bases at J, with 12 bases in the middle. The germline V gene has CDR1 SEHNR and CDR2 FQNEAQ (reference sequence). The CDR3 is CASSPVLAGANVLTF. The CDR3 coding sequence is TGTGCCAGCAGCCCAGTCTTGGCCGGGGCCAACGTCCTGACTTTC.

This chain joins TRBV4-1 and TRBJ1-1; possible D gene TRBD1, 5 bases. CDR3 size: 16 residues. V was trimmed by 0 bases and J by 3 bases, leaving 14 bases between them. Germline V gives CDR1 MGHRA, CDR2 YSYEKL. In DNA, the CDR3 is TGCGCCAGCAGCCAAGATCTTCCAGGGCAGTACACTGAAGCTTTCTTT. Translated: CASSQDLPGQYTEAFF.

The V gene is TRBV11-2, the J gene TRBJ2-7; no reliable D call. The V end lost 1 base, the J end lost 4 bases, and 8 bases lay between the germline ends. The length of the CDR3 is 13 residues. Germline V gene sequence: CDR1 SGHAT, CDR2 FQNNGV. The CDR3 DNA sequence: TGTGCCAGCAGCTTAGTAGGTTTATACGAGCAGTACTTC. This encodes CASSLVGLYEQYF.

This chain joins TRBV7-9 and TRBJ2-2; the match to TRBD2 covers 8 bases. The CDR3 totals 14 residues. The V and J ends lost 7 bases and 4 bases, in that order; junction bases with no gene match: 5. Germline V gene lookup returns CDR1 SEHNR and CDR2 FQNEAQ (reference sequence). Here the CDR3 DNA reads TGTGCCAGCACCCGAACTAGCGGCACCGGGGAGCTGTTTTTT. Translation gives CASTRTSGTGELFF.

The chain joins TRBV7-9 to TRBJ2-1; a possible D gene is TRBD1 (5 bases). With 2 bases removed from V and 8 bases from J, the gap between germline ends came to 10 bases. The CDR3 runs 13 residues. Germline V CDR1 and CDR2: SEHNR, FQNEAQ (reference sequence). The CDR3 spells CASSLSGSDEQFF. The CDR3 DNA reads TGTGCCAGCAGCTTATCAGGGTCGGATGAGCAGTTCTTC. Full variable domain (missing parts from reference TRBV7-9 and TRBJ2-1): DTGVSQNPRHKITKRGQNVTFRCDPISEHNRLYWYRQTLGQGPEFLTYFQNEAQLEKSRLLSDRFSAERPKGSFSTLEIQRTEQGDSAMYLCASSLSGSDEQFFGPGTRLTVL.

This clonotype was detected only a few times. For the CDR3, the DNA is TGCAGCGTTGAACAGCTTGAAGCTTTCTTT. It codes for CSVEQLEAFF. The J gene is TRBJ1-1, the V gene TRBV29-1; D is undetermined. Trimming cost V 2 bases and J 7 bases, with 5 bases left between them. This CDR3 region has 10 residues. The germline gives CDR1 SQVTM, CDR2 ANQGSEA.

The chain recombines TRBV29-1 with TRBJ1-2; D remains ambiguous. Germline V gene lookup returns CDR1 SQVTM and CDR2 ANQGSEA. Between the trimmed V and J ends, which lost 3 bases and 4 bases, there was a span of 12 bases. CDR3 length: 13 amino acids. The CDR3 loop is CSVDETPLYGYTF. CDR3 in DNA: TGCAGCGTTGATGAGACACCGCTCTATGGCTACACCTTC.

This clonotype was recorded only once. The rearrangement joins TRBV12-5 to TRBJ2-2; D may match TRBD1 or TRBD2 (5 bases each). Trimming took 4 bases from V and 2 from J, leaving 17 bases between them. This CDR3 is 17 amino acids long. The germline gives CDR1 LGHNT, CDR2 FRNRAP. The CDR3, as DNA: TGTGCTAGTGGTTCAATTAGGGACCCACCAAACACCGGGGAGCTGTTTTTT. Protein sequence: CASGSIRDPPNTGELFF.